This T cell receptor (beta chain) was captured by sequencing in a study of identical twins (dated by TCRdb to about 2016). As for the study more broadly: To test whether fetal clonotypes persist, this study deep-sequenced TCR alpha and beta repertoires from monozygotic twins, from unrelated adults of various ages, and from cord blood. Replicate twin experiments were performed at different times using different library preparation protocols to rule out contamination.

Study-wide findings and limitations: Abundant cord blood beta clonotypes carried fewer insertions; young adult naive repertoires showed a weaker similar trend, while memory repertoires showed none. In beta out-of-frame sequences, excess twin sharing was weaker, because having fewer shared sequences lowered the signal-to-noise ratio. In monozygotic twins, recombination models systematically underestimated out-of-frame TCR alpha sharing, but the models matched the sharing seen between unrelated individuals. Invariant T cells such as MAIT and iNKT could partly confound zero-insertion analyses, although diverse VJ usage argued against such confounding for most clonotypes. Compared with coincidental sharing between unrelated individuals, out-of-frame TCR alpha sequences shared between twins showed an excess of sequences with low generation probability. Because the same donors could not be followed over many years, the conclusions depended on cross-sectional statistical analysis.

Every donor in the study was a healthy Caucasian. The library relied on 5' RACE. The reads were generated on an Illumina HiSeq 2000. Template switching introduced a universal primer binding site; the final cDNA contained a unique molecular identifier, enabling accurate counting of TCR cDNA molecules. First-strand cDNA for TCR alpha and beta chains was synthesized from specific primers in the conserved constant-segment region. Each cDNA library was double barcoded, with a SMART-Mk sample barcode plus Illumina barcodes, to control for contamination. TruSeq adapter sequences, together with Illumina sample barcodes, were added in two successive PCR steps. TCR alpha and beta cDNA libraries were sequenced on the Illumina HiSeq platform with custom primers. As for the original processing: Raw reads were processed with MiGEC to extract unique molecular identifiers, and MiXCR was used to determine CDR3 positions. For each individual, recombination models were inferred using an EM algorithm with the repgenHMM and IGoR tools. Shared clonotype analysis was performed with the tcR package in R, normalizing sharing by the product of cloneset sizes. To study raw recombination without the effects of thymic and clonal selection, out-of-frame nonproductive sequences were analyzed. TCRdb reanalyzed the raw reads on its own, using fastp at Q25 for trimming and MiXCR for clone calling, and kept in-frame beta chains. Duplicate CDR3 protein sequences are folded into a single record with the most common DNA and genes. The V and J calls and clone size come from TCRdb's table, not from the authors' own analysis. The sample table contains around 1.7 million distinct CDR3 sequences; only one count was recorded for more than 30% of them. The top ten hold under 0.35% of the sample.

V trim: 7 bases; J trim: 4 bases; unmatched bases: 4. Via the germline V gene, CDR1 is MNHEY and CDR2 SVGAGI. The CDR3 numbers 13 residues from cysteine through phenylalanine. Only CDR3 DNA is held: 39 bases, read in frame from base 1. On this clonotype: Its cognate antigen has yet to be identified. There are no base qualities to consult, and no much larger clone falls within one base.

The receptor's source is a newborn girl in good health. The sequenced sample was cord blood. The rearranged segments are TRBV6-5 and TRBJ2-5; 9 bases in between match TRBD1. This receptor carries the CDR3 CASNLQGAETQYF. The DNA is TGTGCCAGCAACCTACAGGGGGCAGAGACCCAGTACTTC.